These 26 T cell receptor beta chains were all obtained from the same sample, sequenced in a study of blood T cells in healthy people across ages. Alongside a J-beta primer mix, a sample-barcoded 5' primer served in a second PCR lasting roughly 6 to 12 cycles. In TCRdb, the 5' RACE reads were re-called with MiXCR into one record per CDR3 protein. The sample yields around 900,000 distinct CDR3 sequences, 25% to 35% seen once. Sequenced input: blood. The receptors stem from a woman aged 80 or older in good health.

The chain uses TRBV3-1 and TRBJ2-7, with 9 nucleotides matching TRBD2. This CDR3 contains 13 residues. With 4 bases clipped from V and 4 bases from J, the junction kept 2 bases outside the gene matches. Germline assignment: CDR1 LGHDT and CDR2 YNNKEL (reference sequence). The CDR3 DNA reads TGTGCCAGCAGCCGGCTAGCGGGGTACGAGCAGTACTTC. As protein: CASSRLAGYEQYF.

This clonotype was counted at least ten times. The CDR3 reads CSAPQGVYGYTF. In DNA, the CDR3 is TGCAGTGCCCCCCAAGGGGTCTATGGCTACACCTTC. The chain couples TRBV20-1 to TRBJ1-2; weak D call: TRBD1 (5 bases). With 6 bases removed from V and 4 bases from J, the gap between germline ends came to 12 bases. This CDR3 region has 12 residues. Germline values: CDR1 DFQATT, CDR2 SNEGSKA (reference sequence).

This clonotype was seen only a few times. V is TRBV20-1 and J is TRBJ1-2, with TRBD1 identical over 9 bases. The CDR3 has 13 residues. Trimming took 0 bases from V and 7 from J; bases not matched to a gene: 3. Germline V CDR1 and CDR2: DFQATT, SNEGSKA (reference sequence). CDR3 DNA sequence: TGCAGTGCTAGAGAACAGGGGGCTGTTGGCTACACCTTC. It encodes CSAREQGAVGYTF.

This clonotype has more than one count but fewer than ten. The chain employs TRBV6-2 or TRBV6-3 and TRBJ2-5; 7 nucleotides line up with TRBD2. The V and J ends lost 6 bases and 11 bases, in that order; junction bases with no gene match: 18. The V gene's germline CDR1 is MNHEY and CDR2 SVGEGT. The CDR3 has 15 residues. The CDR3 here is CASRVPGGGFHEQYF. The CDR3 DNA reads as TGTGCCAGCAGGGTCCCGGGGGGTGGTTTCCATGAGCAGTACTTC.

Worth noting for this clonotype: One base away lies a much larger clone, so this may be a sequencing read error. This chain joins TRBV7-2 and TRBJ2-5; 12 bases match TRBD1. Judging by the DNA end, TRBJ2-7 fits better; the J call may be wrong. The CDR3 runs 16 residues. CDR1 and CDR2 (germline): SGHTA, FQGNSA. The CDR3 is CASSLPWGQGANEQYF. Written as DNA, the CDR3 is TGTGCCAGCAGCTTACCCTGGGGACAGGGGGCCAACGAGCAGTACTTC.

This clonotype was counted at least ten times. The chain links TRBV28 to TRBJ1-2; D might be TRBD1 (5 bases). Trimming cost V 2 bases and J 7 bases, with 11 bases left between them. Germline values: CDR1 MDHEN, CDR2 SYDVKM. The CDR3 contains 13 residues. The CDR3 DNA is TGTGCCAGCAGTTTAGAGGGGATGCGTGGCTACACCTTC. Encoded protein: CASSLEGMRGYTF.

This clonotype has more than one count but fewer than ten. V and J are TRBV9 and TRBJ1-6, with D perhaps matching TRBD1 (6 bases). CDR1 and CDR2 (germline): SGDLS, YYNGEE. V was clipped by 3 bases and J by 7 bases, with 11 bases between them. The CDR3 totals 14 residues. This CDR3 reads CASSESQGNSPLHF. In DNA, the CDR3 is TGTGCCAGCAGCGAGTCCCAGGGGAATTCACCCCTCCACTTT.

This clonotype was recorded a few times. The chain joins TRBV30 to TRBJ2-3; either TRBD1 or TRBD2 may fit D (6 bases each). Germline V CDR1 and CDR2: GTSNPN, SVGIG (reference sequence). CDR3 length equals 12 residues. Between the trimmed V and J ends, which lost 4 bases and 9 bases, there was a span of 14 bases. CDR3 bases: TGTGCCTGGACCGTGGGGGGCCCGACGCAGTATTTT. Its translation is CAWTVGGPTQYF.

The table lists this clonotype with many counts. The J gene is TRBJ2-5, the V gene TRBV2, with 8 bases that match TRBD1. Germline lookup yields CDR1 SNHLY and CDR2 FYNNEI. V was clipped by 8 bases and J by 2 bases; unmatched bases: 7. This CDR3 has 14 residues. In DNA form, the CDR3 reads TGTGCCAGCCACTCGGACAGGGTTCAAGAGACCCAGTACTTC. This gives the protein CASHSDRVQETQYF.

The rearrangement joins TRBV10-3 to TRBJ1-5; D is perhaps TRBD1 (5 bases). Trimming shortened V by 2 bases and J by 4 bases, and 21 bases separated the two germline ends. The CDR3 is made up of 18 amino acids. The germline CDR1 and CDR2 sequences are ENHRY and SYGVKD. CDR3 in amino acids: CAISEGGAGRKKNQPQHF. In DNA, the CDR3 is TGTGCCATCAGTGAGGGGGGAGCGGGGAGGAAGAAGAATCAGCCCCAGCATTTT.

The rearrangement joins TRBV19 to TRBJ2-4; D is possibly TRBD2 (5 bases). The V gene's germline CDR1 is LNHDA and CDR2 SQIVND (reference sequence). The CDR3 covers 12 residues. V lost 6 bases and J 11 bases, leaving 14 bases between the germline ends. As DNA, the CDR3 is TGTGCCAGTAGCTCAGAGCCGGGGTTTCAGTACTTC. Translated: CASSSEPGFQYF.

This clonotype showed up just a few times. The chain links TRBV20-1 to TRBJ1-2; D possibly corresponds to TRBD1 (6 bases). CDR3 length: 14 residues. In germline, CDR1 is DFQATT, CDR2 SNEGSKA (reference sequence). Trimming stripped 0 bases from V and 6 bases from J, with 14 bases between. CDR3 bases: TGCAGTGCTAGAGACCCCGGGGGCGCCGATGGCTACACCTTC. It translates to CSARDPGGADGYTF.

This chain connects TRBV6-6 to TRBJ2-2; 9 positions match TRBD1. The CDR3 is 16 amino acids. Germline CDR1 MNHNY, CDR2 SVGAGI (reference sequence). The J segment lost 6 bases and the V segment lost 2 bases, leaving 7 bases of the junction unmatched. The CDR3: CASSYPGQGYAGELFF. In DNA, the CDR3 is TGTGCCAGCAGTTACCCGGGACAGGGTTATGCCGGGGAGCTGTTTTTT.

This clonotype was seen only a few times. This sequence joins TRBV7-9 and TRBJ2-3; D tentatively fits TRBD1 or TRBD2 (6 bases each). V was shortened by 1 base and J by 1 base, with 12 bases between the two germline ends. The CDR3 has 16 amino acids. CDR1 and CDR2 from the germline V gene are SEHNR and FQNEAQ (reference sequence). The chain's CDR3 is CASSLEGGRGTDTQYF. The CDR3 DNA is TGTGCCAGCAGCTTAGAGGGGGGACGAGGCACAGATACGCAGTATTTT.

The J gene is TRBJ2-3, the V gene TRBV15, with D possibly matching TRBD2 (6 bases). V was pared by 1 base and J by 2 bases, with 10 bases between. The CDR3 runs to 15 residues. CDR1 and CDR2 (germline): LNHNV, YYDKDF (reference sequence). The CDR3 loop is CATSRGSGFTDTQYF. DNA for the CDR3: TGTGCCACCAGCAGAGGGAGCGGGTTCACAGATACGCAGTATTTT.

This CDR3 reads CSARDPVGSNQPQHF. The CDR3 bases are TGCAGTGCTAGAGATCCCGTTGGGAGCAATCAGCCCCAGCATTTT. The gene calls are TRBV20-1 and TRBJ1-5; D gene ambiguous. V dropped 0 bases and J dropped 1 base, with 10 bases sitting between them. CDR1 and CDR2 (germline): DFQATT, SNEGSKA (reference sequence). The CDR3 spans 15 residues.

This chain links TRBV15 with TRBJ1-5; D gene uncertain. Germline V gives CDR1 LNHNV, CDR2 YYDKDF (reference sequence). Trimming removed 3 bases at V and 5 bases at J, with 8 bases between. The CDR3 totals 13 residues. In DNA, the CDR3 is TGTGCCACCAGCAGGGGGAGGGATCAGCCCCAGCATTTT. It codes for CATSRGRDQPQHF.

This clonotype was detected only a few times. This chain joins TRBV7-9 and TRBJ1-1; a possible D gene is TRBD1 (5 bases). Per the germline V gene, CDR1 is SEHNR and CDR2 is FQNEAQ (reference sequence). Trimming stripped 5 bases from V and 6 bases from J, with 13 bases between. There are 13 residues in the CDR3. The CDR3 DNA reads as TGTGCCAGCAGCACACGGGAGGGGTCTGAAGCTTTCTTT. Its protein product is CASSTREGSEAFF.

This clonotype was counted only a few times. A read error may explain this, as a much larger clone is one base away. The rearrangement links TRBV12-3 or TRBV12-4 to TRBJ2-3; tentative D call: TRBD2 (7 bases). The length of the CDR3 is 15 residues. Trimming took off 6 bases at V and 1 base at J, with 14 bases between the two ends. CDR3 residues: CASRGGAAGTDTQYF. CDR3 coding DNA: TGTGCCAGCAGGGGGGGGGCGGCTGGCACAGATACGCAGTATTTT.

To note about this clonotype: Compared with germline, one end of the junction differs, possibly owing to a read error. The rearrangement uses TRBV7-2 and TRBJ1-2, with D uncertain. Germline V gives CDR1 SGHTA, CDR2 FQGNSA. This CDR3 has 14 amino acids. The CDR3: CASSLGSLNYGCTF. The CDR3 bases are TGTGCCAGCAGCTTAGGTAGCCTTAACTATGGCTGCACCTTC.

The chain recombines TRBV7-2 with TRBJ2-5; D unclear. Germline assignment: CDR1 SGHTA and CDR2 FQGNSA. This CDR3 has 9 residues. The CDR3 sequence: CAVSETQYF. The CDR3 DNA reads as TGTGCGGTCTCGGAGACCCAGTACTTC.

The CDR3 loop reads CASSRGVGGQYF. The CDR3 coding sequence is TGTGCCAGCAGCCGAGGGGTTGGCGGGCAGTACTTC. The rearrangement uses TRBV5-4 and TRBJ2-5, with D perhaps assigned TRBD1 or TRBD2 (5 bases each). The CDR3 has 12 amino acids. Per germline, CDR1 SGHNT and CDR2 YYREEE (reference sequence). The ends were cut back, 4 bases at V and 11 bases at J, with 15 bases in the middle.

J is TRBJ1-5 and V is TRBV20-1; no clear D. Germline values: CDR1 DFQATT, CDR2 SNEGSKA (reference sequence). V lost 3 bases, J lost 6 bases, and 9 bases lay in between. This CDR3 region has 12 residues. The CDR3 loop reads CSASGSSQPQHF. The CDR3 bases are TGCAGTGCTAGCGGATCCAGTCAGCCCCAGCATTTT.

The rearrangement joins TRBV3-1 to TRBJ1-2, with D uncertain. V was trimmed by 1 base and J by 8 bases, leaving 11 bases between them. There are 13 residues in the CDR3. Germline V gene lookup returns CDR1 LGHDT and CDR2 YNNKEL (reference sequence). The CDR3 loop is CASSQGGGKGYTF. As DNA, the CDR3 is TGTGCCAGCAGCCAAGGTGGAGGGAAGGGCTACACCTTC.

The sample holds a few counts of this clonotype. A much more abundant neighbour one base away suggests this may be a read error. The CDR3 DNA reads TGTGCCAGCAGTTCCCGGGGACTAGCGGACAATGAGCAGTACTTC. This encodes CASSSRGLADNEQYF. This chain joins TRBV6-5 and TRBJ2-5; 11 bases map to TRBD2. Germline-derived CDR1 and CDR2 are MNHEY and SVGAGI. Germline trimming cut 4 bases from V and 11 bases from J; bases unmatched to any gene: 12. CDR3 size: 15 residues.

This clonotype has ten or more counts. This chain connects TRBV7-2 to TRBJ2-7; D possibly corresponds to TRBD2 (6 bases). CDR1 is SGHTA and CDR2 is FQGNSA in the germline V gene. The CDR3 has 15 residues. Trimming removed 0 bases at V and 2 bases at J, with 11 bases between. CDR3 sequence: CASSLASGPTYEQYF. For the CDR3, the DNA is TGTGCCAGCAGCTTAGCTAGCGGACCAACCTACGAGCAGTACTTC.